These 21 T cell receptor beta chains were all obtained from the same sample, sequenced in a study of technical replicates of blood from a handful of donors. Using immunoSEQ multiplex PCR, the repertoire was profiled, and TCRdb retains in-frame clones only, with some absent. The table lists under 100,000 clones, roughly 95% of them singletons. The sequencing sample was made of T cells isolated from PBMCs. These receptors all come from a human donor in good health.

V gene TRBV9 combines with J gene TRBJ1-2; D gene uncertain. The CDR3 sequence is 15 residues long. Germline assignment: CDR1 SGDLS and CDR2 YYNGEE. V lost 0 bases and J 8 bases, leaving 17 bases between the germline ends. CDR3 protein: CASSVAWAGRGGYTF. CDR3 nucleotides: TGTGCCAGCAGCGTAGCTTGGGCAGGAAGAGGGGGCTACACCTTC.

The genes are TRBV10-3 and TRBJ2-7, with no clear D. The V and J ends lost 6 bases and 2 bases respectively, with 14 bases between them. Germline CDR1 ENHRY, CDR2 SYGVKD. There are 14 residues in the CDR3. DNA of the CDR3: TGTGCCATCAGGCCCACCTCTTTAGCCTACGAGCAGTACTTC. Its translation: CAIRPTSLAYEQYF.

The V call is TRBV6-5, the J call TRBJ2-1; 9 bases map to TRBD1. The germline CDR1 and CDR2 sequences are MNHEY and SVGAGI. The CDR3 consists of 14 residues. The ends lost 3 bases at V and 9 bases at J; junction bases unmatched: 6. The CDR3 loop is CASSYTGGWGEQFF. CDR3 DNA: TGTGCCAGCAGTTATACAGGGGGCTGGGGTGAGCAGTTCTTC.

The chain uses TRBV4-1 and TRBJ2-7, with TRBD2 as a possible D gene (5 bases). Germline V CDR1 and CDR2: MGHRA, YSYEKL. The CDR3 has 15 residues. V dropped 1 base and J dropped 4 bases, with 14 bases sitting between them. The chain's CDR3 is CASSQVVGDQYEQYF. DNA for the CDR3: TGCGCCAGCAGCCAAGTGGTCGGGGATCAATACGAGCAGTACTTC.

The V call is TRBV9, the J call TRBJ2-5; 7 bases match TRBD1. V lost 4 bases, J lost 2 bases, and 5 bases stayed unmatched. This CDR3 is 14 amino acids long. Germline V gives CDR1 SGDLS, CDR2 YYNGEE. The CDR3 DNA follows: TGTGCCAGCAGCCCCGGGACAGAACAAGAGACCCAGTACTTC. As protein: CASSPGTEQETQYF. Supplemented by reference TRBV9 and TRBJ2-5, the full variable domain reads DSGVTQTPKHLITATGQRVTLRCSPRSGDLSVYWYQQSLDQGLQFLIQYYNGEERAKGNILERFSAQQFPDLHSELNLSSLELGDSALYFCASSPGTEQETQYFGPGTRLLVL.

In DNA form, the CDR3 reads TGTGCCTGCGGGCGTAACAGGGGGTCACCCCTCCACTTT. It is translated as CACGRNRGSPLHF. The V and J genes are TRBV30 and TRBJ1-6, with 8 bases matching TRBD1. The germline V gene has CDR1 GTSNPN and CDR2 SVGIG (reference sequence). Trimming removed 6 bases from V and 10 bases from J; junction bases left unmatched: 8. The CDR3 has 13 residues.

The gene calls are TRBV7-9 and TRBJ2-2; 7 nucleotides agree with TRBD2. From germline, CDR1 is SEHNR and CDR2 FQNEAQ (reference sequence). Germline trimming cut 10 bases from V and 4 bases from J; bases unmatched to any gene: 21. This CDR3 region has 18 residues. CDR3 sequence (DNA): TGTGCCACCCCCCACTTAACCTCGGCGGGAGTAGTCACCGGGGAGCTGTTTTTT. Translating it yields CATPHLTSAGVVTGELFF.

The V gene is TRBV5-4, the J gene TRBJ2-6; D is possibly TRBD2 (5 bases). Trimming took 6 bases from V and 0 from J, leaving 19 bases between them. Looked up from germline, CDR1 is SGHNT and CDR2 is YYREEE (reference sequence). This CDR3 has 18 amino acids. The CDR3: CASTLGGGSRSGANVLTF. CDR3 DNA sequence: TGTGCCAGCACCCTTGGTGGAGGCAGCCGCTCTGGGGCCAACGTCCTGACTTTC.

This chain connects TRBV5-4 to TRBJ2-6; 13 nucleotides line up with TRBD2. The CDR3 extends over 17 amino acids. Germline V gene data show CDR1 as SGHNT and CDR2 as YYREEE (reference sequence). After removal of 4 bases from V and 0 bases from J, the junction contained 1 base not matched to a gene. In DNA form, the CDR3 reads TGTGCCAGCAGCCGGACTAGCGGGGGCTCTGGGGCCAACGTCCTGACTTTC. Translated: CASSRTSGGSGANVLTF.

The chain couples TRBV5-1 to TRBJ2-7; 7 positions match TRBD1. CDR3 length: 16 amino acids. CDR1 and CDR2 from the germline V gene are SGHRS and YFSETQ. V shed 4 bases, J shed 5 bases, and the junction held 15 bases outside the gene matches. This CDR3 reads CASSQQAGTALNEQYF. The CDR3, as DNA: TGCGCCAGCAGCCAACAAGCCGGGACAGCGCTAAACGAGCAGTACTTC.

CDR3: CASSSGSGEQYF. CDR3 sequence (DNA): TGTGCCAGTTCGAGCGGGAGCGGCGAGCAGTACTTC. This chain uses TRBV19 with TRBJ2-7; 8 bases are a match to TRBD2. The CDR3 spans 12 residues. Germline values: CDR1 LNHDA, CDR2 SQIVND (reference sequence). The trim removed 8 bases at V and 6 bases at J, leaving 6 bases unmatched.

The rearrangement uses TRBV14 and TRBJ1-2; D unresolved. CDR3 length: 14 amino acids. Germline V gene sequence: CDR1 SGHDN, CDR2 FVKESK. V gave up 4 bases and J gave up 4 bases, with 13 bases separating them. CDR3 nucleotides: TGTGCCAGCAGCCGTCTTTCGGGTGTCTATGGCTACACCTTC. Translating it yields CASSRLSGVYGYTF.

V usage is TRBV9 and J usage is TRBJ1-2; D is uncertain. CDR3 length: 13 residues. CDR1 is SGDLS and CDR2 is YYNGEE in the germline V gene. V was trimmed by 3 bases and J by 8 bases, leaving 14 bases between them. The CDR3 is CASSASVEGGYTF. CDR3 in DNA: TGTGCCAGCAGCGCCAGCGTGGAGGGCGGCTACACCTTC.

V gene TRBV5-1 combines with J gene TRBJ2-5; TRBD2 agrees at 7 bases. The CDR3 length is 15 residues. V gave up 1 base and J gave up 2 bases; unmatched junction bases: 5. Germline V gene lookup returns CDR1 SGHRS and CDR2 YFSETQ. In nucleotides, the CDR3 is TGCGCCAGCAGCTTGTTTAGCGGGCGTCAAGAGACCCAGTACTTC. Protein product: CASSLFSGRQETQYF.

This chain uses TRBV19 with TRBJ1-2; no clear D gene. Trimming stripped 7 bases from V and 2 bases from J, with 14 bases between. The germline gives CDR1 LNHDA, CDR2 SQIVND (reference sequence). This CDR3 region has 14 residues. CDR3 amino acids: CASTFDRNNYGYTF. The CDR3, as DNA: TGTGCCAGTACGTTTGATAGAAACAACTATGGCTACACCTTC.

The rearrangement joins TRBV5-1 to TRBJ1-1, with 7 bases lining up with TRBD1. J gave up 1 base and V 3 bases, and 6 bases lay outside the gene matches. Germline values: CDR1 SGHRS, CDR2 YFSETQ. The CDR3 loop spans 15 amino acids. The chain's CDR3 is CASSSGQEPNTEAFF. DNA for the CDR3: TGCGCCAGCAGCTCCGGACAGGAACCGAACACTGAAGCTTTCTTT.

CDR3 in DNA: TGCGCCAGCAGCTTGGCCCTCGGGGGGGGCACAGATACGCAGTATTTT. Its translation is CASSLALGGGTDTQYF. The rearrangement joins TRBV5-1 to TRBJ2-3, with 8 positions matching TRBD2. V dropped 0 bases and J dropped 1; count of bases not matched to a gene: 4. Per germline, CDR1 SGHRS and CDR2 YFSETQ. The CDR3 has 16 residues.

This chain links TRBV4-1 with TRBJ1-1, with 8 positions matching TRBD1. The CDR3 has 14 residues. J lost 1 base, V lost 4 bases, and 2 bases had no gene match. In germline, CDR1 is MGHRA, CDR2 YSYEKL. The CDR3 nucleotides are TGCGCCAGCAGCCGGACAGGGTCGAACACTGAAGCTTTCTTT. As protein: CASSRTGSNTEAFF.

The V gene is TRBV7-9, the J gene TRBJ2-3; no clear D. V was cut by 2 bases and J by 2 bases, with 5 bases left in between. Germline V gene lookup returns CDR1 SEHNR and CDR2 FQNEAQ (reference sequence). CDR3 size: 13 residues. DNA for the CDR3: TGTGCCAGCAGCTTACCCCACACAGATACGCAGTATTTT. Translated, it gives CASSLPHTDTQYF.

This clone has only one observation. The chain couples TRBV11-2 to TRBJ1-2; D remains ambiguous. This CDR3 has 15 amino acids. The germline CDR1 and CDR2 sequences are SGHAT and FQNNGV. V was cut by 0 bases and J by 0 bases, with 8 bases left in between. The CDR3 protein is CASSLDRSPNYGYTF. As DNA, the CDR3 is TGTGCCAGCAGCTTAGATCGTAGCCCTAACTATGGCTACACCTTC.

The gene calls are TRBV5-1 and TRBJ2-3; 7 nucleotides align to TRBD2. V lost 3 bases, J lost 2 bases, and 12 bases stayed unmatched. Per germline, CDR1 SGHRS and CDR2 YFSETQ. The CDR3 has 17 amino acids. CDR3 sequence: CASSSASGTYPTDTQYF. In nucleotides, the CDR3 is TGCGCCAGCAGCTCCGCCAGCGGGACCTATCCCACAGATACGCAGTATTTT.